Detailed here is one T cell receptor (beta chain). Profiled with immunoSEQ multiplex PCR; TCRdb holds only in-frame clones, not every one. Of 79,000 or so clones detected, approximately 84% appear once; the ten largest clones hold approximately 11%. The sample belongs to a study of blood T cell repertoires in COVID-19. Study in general: The United States, Italy and Spain provided the acute and convalescent COVID-19 samples. Nucleic acid was either cDNA or gDNA, and it came from T cells, B-cell-depleted T cells, or PBMCs.

Patients at the Seattle site were enrolled during active infection and followed longitudinally. The junction had 8 bases not matched to a gene; V was cut back by 5 bases and J by 3 bases. CDR1 is SGHRS and CDR2 is YFSETQ in the germline V gene. The CDR3 consists of 15 residues. The rearrangement joins TRBV5-1 to TRBJ2-1; 7 bases line up with TRBD2. The sequence derives from a man aged 60 to 69 with COVID-19, enrolled during active disease. Sequencing used peripheral blood. This chain's CDR3 is CASRSGIYRYNEQFF. The CDR3 nucleotides are TGCGCCAGCAGGAGCGGGATTTACCGCTACAATGAGCAGTTCTTC.